This paragraph reports one T cell receptor (beta chain). The CDR3 contains 14 residues. From germline, CDR1 is MDHEN and CDR2 SYDVKM. Trimming pared 2 bases from V and 3 bases from J, leaving 10 bases between. Only in-frame clones appear in the TCRdb table, and some are missing; sequencing was by immunoSEQ multiplex PCR. This table holds about 310,000 clones, around 86% found once. This entry is derived from a study of blood T cell repertoires in COVID-19. Recruitment covered over 20 US areas and drew participants whose ages spanned about 18 to 90 years. The receptor comes from a man aged 55-75 years who had recovered from COVID-19. Sample: PBMCs or T cells enriched from blood (not recorded which). The V call is TRBV28, the J call TRBJ1-2, with D possibly being TRBD1 (6 bases). The CDR3 nucleotides are TGTGCCAGCAGTTTAGCTCGACAGGACTATGGCTACACCTTC. It yields the protein CASSLARQDYGYTF.